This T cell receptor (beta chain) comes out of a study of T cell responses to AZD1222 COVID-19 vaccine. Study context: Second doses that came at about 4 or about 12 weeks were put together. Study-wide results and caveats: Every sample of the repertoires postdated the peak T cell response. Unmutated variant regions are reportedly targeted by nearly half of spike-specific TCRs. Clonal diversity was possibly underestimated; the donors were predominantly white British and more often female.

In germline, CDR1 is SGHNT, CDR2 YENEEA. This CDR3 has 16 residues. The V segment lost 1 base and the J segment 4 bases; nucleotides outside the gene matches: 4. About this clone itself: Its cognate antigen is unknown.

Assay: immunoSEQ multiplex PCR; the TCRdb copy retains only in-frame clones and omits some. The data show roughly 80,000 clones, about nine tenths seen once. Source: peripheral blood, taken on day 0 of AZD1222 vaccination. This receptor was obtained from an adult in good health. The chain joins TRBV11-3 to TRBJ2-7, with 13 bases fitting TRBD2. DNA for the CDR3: TGTGCCAGCAGCTTAGGTGGGACTAGCGGGACTTACGAGCAGTACTTC. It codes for CASSLGGTSGTYEQYF.